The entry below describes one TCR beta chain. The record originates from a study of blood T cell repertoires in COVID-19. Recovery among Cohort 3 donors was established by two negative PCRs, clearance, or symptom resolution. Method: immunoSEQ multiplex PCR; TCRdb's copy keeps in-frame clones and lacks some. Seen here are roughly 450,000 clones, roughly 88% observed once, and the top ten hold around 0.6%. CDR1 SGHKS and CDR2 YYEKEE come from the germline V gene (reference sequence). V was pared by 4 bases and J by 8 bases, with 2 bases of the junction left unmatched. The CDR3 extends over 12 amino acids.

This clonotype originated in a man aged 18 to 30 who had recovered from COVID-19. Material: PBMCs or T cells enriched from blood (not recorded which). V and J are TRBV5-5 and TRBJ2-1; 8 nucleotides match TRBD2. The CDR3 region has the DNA TGTGCCAGCAGCCTGGGACTAGATGAGCAGTTCTTC. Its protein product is CASSLGLDEQFF.